This T cell receptor beta chain was documented in a study of T cell responses to AZD1222 COVID-19 vaccine. Broader study findings: Only six people who got AZD1222 tested seropositive at baseline.

V gave up 2 bases and J gave up 5 bases; unmatched junction bases: 6. The CDR3 loop spans 13 amino acids. CDR1 and CDR2 (germline): GTSNPN, SVGIG (reference sequence). A word on this clone: Its cognate antigen is unknown.

Sequencing was performed with immunoSEQ multiplex PCR; in TCRdb, only in-frame clones are kept and a portion is missing. Among approximately 140,000 clones listed, 75% to 95% were seen once. The source was peripheral blood, collected 28 days after the second AZD1222 dose. The sequence derives from an adult who received the AZD1222 COVID-19 vaccine. This sequence joins TRBV30 and TRBJ2-7; TRBD1 aligns across 7 bases. This CDR3 reads CAWSHRQGNEQYV. The CDR3 DNA follows: TGTGCCTGGAGTCACCGACAGGGTAACGAGCAGTACGTC.